The next 20 T cell receptor beta chains were all read from a single sample in a study of blood T cell repertoires in COVID-19. Libraries were prepared by immunoSEQ multiplex PCR; TCRdb keeps only in-frame clonotypes and omits some of them. The repertoire holds around 170,000 clones, with less than 85% as singletons. Sequenced input: PBMCs or T cells enriched from blood (not recorded which). The origin of the receptors is a man aged 45-65 years who had recovered from COVID-19.

This clone has just one count. V is TRBV28 and J is TRBJ1-1, with unresolved D. V lost 7 bases and J 6 bases, leaving 9 bases between the germline ends. CDR1 and CDR2 from the germline V gene are MDHEN and SYDVKM. CDR3 length: 11 amino acids. The CDR3 nucleotides are TGTGCCAGCATTTATCGGGCTGAAGCTTTCTTT. As protein: CASIYRAEAFF.

The table lists this clone with a count of one. V usage is TRBV28 and J usage is TRBJ1-3; the match to TRBD1 covers 8 bases. Germline-derived CDR1 and CDR2 are MDHEN and SYDVKM. The CDR3 sequence is 15 residues long. The junction had 6 bases not matched to a gene; V was cut back by 5 bases and J by 3 bases. The CDR3 protein is CASSPLGQGGNTIYF. CDR3 sequence (DNA): TGTGCCAGCAGTCCCTTAGGACAGGGTGGAAACACCATATATTTT.

The chain carries TRBV10-2 and TRBJ1-1; 8 bases fit TRBD1. J was trimmed by 4 bases and V by 7 bases; bases with no gene match: 8. The germline CDR1 and CDR2 sequences are WSHSY and SAAADI. The CDR3 runs 14 residues. The CDR3 DNA is TGCGCCAGCACCAAGACAGGGGTAGGCACTGAAGCTTTCTTT. It translates to CASTKTGVGTEAFF.

V is TRBV11-2 and J is TRBJ1-1; TRBD1 agrees at 10 bases. Germline CDR1 reads SGHAT; CDR2 reads FQNNGV. The CDR3 length is 15 residues. V lost 4 bases, J lost 4 bases, and 6 bases stayed unmatched. In DNA, the CDR3 is TGTGCCAGCAGCTGGGCCGGGACAGGGGTCACTGAAGCTTTCTTT. It codes for CASSWAGTGVTEAFF.

The chain carries TRBV6-5 and TRBJ2-7, with D tentatively TRBD2 (5 bases). The CDR3 has 14 amino acids. The germline V gene has CDR1 MNHEY and CDR2 SVGAGI. V shed 0 bases and J shed 0 bases, with 6 bases lying between them. The CDR3 reads CASSYSGGSYEQYF. DNA for the CDR3: TGTGCCAGCAGTTACTCTGGAGGCTCCTACGAGCAGTACTTC.

CDR3 residues: CASSQGTAGSQYEQYF. CDR3 coding DNA: TGTGCCAGCAGCCAAGGCACAGCGGGGTCTCAATACGAGCAGTACTTC. The V gene is TRBV3-1 (or the pseudogene TRBV3-2), the J gene TRBJ2-7; 7 bases are a match to TRBD2. J gave up 4 bases and V 1 base, and 10 bases lay outside the gene matches. Per germline, CDR1 LGHDT and CDR2 YNNKEL (reference sequence). The CDR3 has 16 amino acids.

This clone has only a few counts. This chain links TRBV27 with TRBJ2-3; 11 nucleotides line up with TRBD2. This CDR3 contains 16 residues. Germline CDR1 reads MNHEY; CDR2 reads SMNVEV (reference sequence). The J segment lost 7 bases and the V segment lost 7 bases, leaving 13 bases of the junction unmatched. This CDR3 reads CASTPLGSGGANTQYF. Written as DNA, the CDR3 is TGTGCCAGCACCCCACTAGGTAGCGGGGGGGCAAATACGCAGTATTTT.

The chain is built from TRBV2 and TRBJ1-2; possibly TRBD1 for D (5 bases). Germline lookup yields CDR1 SNHLY and CDR2 FYNNEI. The V end was cut by 3 bases, the J end by 2 bases, with 13 bases between. The CDR3 is made up of 15 amino acids. Here the CDR3 reads CASSDVTGGNYGYTF. The CDR3 nucleotides read TGTGCCAGCAGTGATGTAACCGGGGGGAACTATGGCTACACCTTC.

The V call is TRBV6-5, the J call TRBJ1-2; 10 nucleotides agree with TRBD1. Trimming at V came to 5 bases and at J to 8 bases, leaving 8 bases not matched to a gene. Per the germline V gene, CDR1 is MNHEY and CDR2 is SVGAGI. CDR3 length: 14 residues. CDR3: CASSLVGQGKGYTF. The CDR3 DNA reads as TGTGCCAGCAGTCTCGTGGGACAGGGGAAAGGCTACACCTTC.

V and J are TRBV10-3 and TRBJ1-3; possible D gene TRBD1, 5 bases. Per the germline V gene, CDR1 is ENHRY and CDR2 is SYGVKD. V was shortened by 4 bases and J by 4 bases, with 5 bases between the two germline ends. The CDR3 extends over 12 amino acids. This chain's CDR3 is CAISGTGNTIYF. The CDR3 region has the DNA TGTGCCATCAGTGGGACAGGAAACACCATATATTTT.

The chain carries TRBV30 and TRBJ2-1; D is undetermined. V lost 2 bases and J 10 bases, leaving 12 bases between the germline ends. Germline lookup yields CDR1 GTSNPN and CDR2 SVGIG (reference sequence). The CDR3 runs to 12 residues. In nucleotides, the CDR3 is TGTGCCTGGAGTCCCATAGACTCGGAGCAGTTCTTC. Translating gives CAWSPIDSEQFF.

V and J are TRBV2 and TRBJ1-4; D call uncertain. The CDR3 is made up of 16 amino acids. Germline CDR1 and CDR2: SNHLY and FYNNEI. The V gene lost 2 bases and the J gene lost 4 bases, with 14 bases spanning the gap. In DNA form, the CDR3 reads TGTGCCAGCAGTGAATTGGGCCGCCGTCTTAATGAAAAACTGTTTTTT. This gives the protein CASSELGRRLNEKLFF.

The J gene is TRBJ2-7, the V gene TRBV7-2, with D maybe TRBD2 (5 bases). Trimming cost V 3 bases and J 0 bases, with 12 bases left between them. Germline-derived CDR1 and CDR2 are SGHTA and FQGNSA. The CDR3 consists of 15 residues. As DNA, the CDR3 is TGTGCCAGCAGCTTGGGCGGCGGGTTCTCCTACGAGCAGTACTTC. Its protein product is CASSLGGGFSYEQYF.

The V call is TRBV29-1, the J call TRBJ1-1; D is uncertain. CDR1 is SQVTM and CDR2 is ANQGSEA in the germline V gene. This CDR3 is 13 amino acids long. With 7 bases removed from V and 2 bases from J, the gap between germline ends came to 14 bases. CDR3 loop: CSGTPRFNTEAFF. Here the CDR3 DNA reads TGCAGCGGTACCCCCCGGTTTAACACTGAAGCTTTCTTT.

V usage is TRBV15 and J usage is TRBJ1-2; TRBD1 is a possible D gene (5 bases). Germline V gives CDR1 LNHNV, CDR2 YYDKDF (reference sequence). V dropped 4 bases and J dropped 4 bases, with 13 bases sitting between them. The CDR3 contains 14 residues. The CDR3 DNA is TGTGCCACCAGCAAAGGGGAGGGTGGCTATGGCTACACCTTC. It encodes CATSKGEGGYGYTF.

This rearrangement joins TRBV5-1 to TRBJ2-5; 8 bases match TRBD2. V shed 4 bases, J shed 4 bases, and the junction held 9 bases outside the gene matches. The CDR3 length is 15 residues. The V gene's germline CDR1 is SGHRS and CDR2 YFSETQ. The CDR3 here is CASSPAGGRGETQYF. CDR3 sequence (DNA): TGCGCCAGCAGCCCCGCGGGGGGACGCGGAGAGACCCAGTACTTC.

The V gene is TRBV10-1, the J gene TRBJ2-3, with a weak D call TRBD2 (6 bases). The CDR3 extends over 15 amino acids. The V gene lost 2 bases and the J gene lost 1 base, with 10 bases spanning the gap. CDR1 and CDR2 (germline): WNHNN, SYGVQD (reference sequence). CDR3: CASSEAGRGTDTQYF. The CDR3 DNA is TGCGCCAGCAGTGAGGCGGGGCGAGGCACAGATACGCAGTATTTT.

The CDR3 region is CASRSGSDGNTIYF. The DNA of the CDR3 is TGTGCCAGCAGATCCGGGTCTGATGGAAACACCATATATTTT. The J gene is TRBJ1-3, the V gene TRBV6-5; D unclear. Germline CDR1 and CDR2: MNHEY and SVGAGI. V gave up 6 bases and J gave up 3 bases, with 12 bases separating them. This CDR3 is 14 amino acids long.

The chain carries TRBV19 and TRBJ1-5; TRBD1 might be the D (6 bases). Per germline, CDR1 LNHDA and CDR2 SQIVND (reference sequence). The CDR3 sequence is 16 residues long. The V end lost 7 bases, the J end lost 9 bases, and 25 bases lay between the germline ends. The CDR3 is CASTQVGGSGDPPQHF. CDR3 sequence (DNA): TGTGCCAGTACCCAAGTGGGGGGGTCAGGGGACCCGCCCCAGCATTTT.

The chain is built from TRBV28 and TRBJ1-5; 7 bases are shared with TRBD1. Germline V gene data show CDR1 as MDHEN and CDR2 as SYDVKM. The V and J ends lost 6 bases and 3 bases, in that order; junction bases with no gene match: 2. The CDR3 has 13 residues. CDR3 bases: TGTGCCAGCAGGACAGGGTACAATCAGCCCCAGCATTTT. Translated: CASRTGYNQPQHF.